The 8 T cell receptor beta chains in this list originate from one sample, sequenced in a study of CD8 T cells in ankylosing spondylitis. Study results and caveats: What seemed typical of ankylosing spondylitis blood was a TCR beta motif built from fewer than ten highly homologous variants.

TCRdb used MiXCR to reprocess the 5' RACE reads, holding one entry per CDR3 protein. The repertoire holds about 840,000 distinct CDR3 sequences, with roughly 12% as singletons. Antigens of these TCRs are unknown. The specimen was blood, either unsorted or a sorted T cell fraction (not recorded which). The receptor source for this set is a male donor with ankylosing spondylitis.

This clonotype has a handful of counts. This chain's CDR3 is CASSLWGSSGANVLTF. The CDR3 coding sequence is TGTGCCAGCAGTTTGTGGGGCAGCTCTGGGGCCAACGTCCTGACTTTC. The chain employs TRBV12-3 or TRBV12-4 and TRBJ2-6, with a tentative D call TRBD1 (5 bases). This CDR3 comprises 16 residues. Trimming stripped 3 bases from V and 0 bases from J, with 9 bases between.

This clonotype was detected many times. The chain recombines TRBV20-1 with TRBJ2-1; D unclear. In germline, CDR1 is DFQATT, CDR2 SNEGSKA (reference sequence). The CDR3 has 13 residues. V was trimmed by 2 bases and J by 5 bases, leaving 10 bases between them. The CDR3 region is CSARPARDNEQFF. In nucleotides, the CDR3 is TGCAGTGCTAGACCCGCTAGGGACAATGAGCAGTTCTTC.

The chain has TRBV6-5 and TRBJ1-5; D might be TRBD1 (5 bases). The CDR3 consists of 17 residues. The V end lost 5 bases, the J end lost 1 base, and 18 bases lay between the germline ends. Germline V gene sequence: CDR1 MNHEY, CDR2 SVGAGI. Here the CDR3 DNA reads TGTGCCAGCAGTCTCCACGGGGACCCAGGGAGCAATCAGCCCCAGCATTTT. Translated: CASSLHGDPGSNQPQHF.

On this clonotype itself: A read error may account for a junction end that differs from germline. The rearrangement joins TRBV20-1 to TRBJ2-7; TRBD2 matches at 12 bases. Germline CDR1 reads DFQATT; CDR2 reads SNEGSKA (reference sequence). This CDR3 is built from 14 residues. The CDR3 here is CSAPTSGGSSEQYF. CDR3 DNA sequence: TGCAGTGCCCCGACTAGCGGGGGTTCCTCCGAGCAGTACTTC.

The gene calls are TRBV5-8 and TRBJ2-3; D may be TRBD1 (5 bases). V lost 6 bases and J 9 bases, leaving 17 bases between the germline ends. The CDR3 length is 13 residues. Germline CDR1 SGHTS, CDR2 YDEGEE. CDR3 nucleotides: TGTGCCAGCACCACCTGGGGCCTGTTCACGCAGTATTTT. The encoded protein is CASTTWGLFTQYF.

Ten or more counts support this clonotype. CDR3 sequence: CSARGLAGASSYEQYF. CDR3 DNA: TGCAGTGCTAGGGGGCTAGCGGGGGCCTCCTCCTACGAGCAGTACTTC. The chain carries TRBV20-1 and TRBJ2-7; TRBD2 matches 10 bases. Trimming took 3 bases from V and 0 from J; bases not matched to a gene: 8. There are 16 residues in the CDR3. Germline CDR1 DFQATT, CDR2 SNEGSKA (reference sequence).

The genes are TRBV5-1 and TRBJ1-3; D unclear. The CDR3 loop spans 16 amino acids. Trimming removed 0 bases from V and 0 bases from J, with 10 bases in between. Germline loops: CDR1 SGHRS, CDR2 YFSETQ. CDR3 region: CASSLAGGNSGNTIYF. Written as DNA, the CDR3 is TGCGCCAGCAGCTTGGCCGGAGGGAACTCTGGAAACACCATATATTTT.

The chain recombines TRBV5-1 with TRBJ2-2; D remains ambiguous. From germline, CDR1 is SGHRS and CDR2 YFSETQ. Trimming left V 1 base short and J 4 bases short, with 8 bases between. The CDR3 is 14 residues long. CDR3 sequence reads: CASSLLSSTGELFF. The CDR3 DNA reads TGCGCCAGCAGCTTGCTCAGTTCCACCGGGGAGCTGTTTTTT.